This T cell receptor beta chain comes out of a study of cytomegalovirus exposure and HLA in healthy donors. Whole-study results and caveats: In an earlier analysis, about 87% or about 30%: the productive usage of most TCR beta V segments. Some segments of the V type, notably TRBV6-2 and TRBV6-3, were excluded as indistinguishable.

For this clone: The antigen is undetermined.

Looked up from germline, CDR1 is SGDLS and CDR2 is YYNGEE. V was clipped by 0 bases and J by 1 base, with 8 bases between them. This CDR3 comprises 14 residues. 13 Jbeta primers and 60 Vbeta primers were used for the PCR. Clones were read by immunoSEQ multiplex PCR, and TCRdb kept only the in-frame ones, dropping some. The profile shows over 100,000 clones, 77% of them singletons. What was sequenced was PBMCs. The rearrangement joins TRBV9 to TRBJ2-7; unclear D gene. This sequence originates from a woman in her thirties or forties in good health and CMV-seronegative. CDR3: CASSVGVGSYEQYF. The CDR3 DNA reads TGTGCCAGCAGCGTAGGTGTCGGTTCCTACGAGCAGTACTTC.